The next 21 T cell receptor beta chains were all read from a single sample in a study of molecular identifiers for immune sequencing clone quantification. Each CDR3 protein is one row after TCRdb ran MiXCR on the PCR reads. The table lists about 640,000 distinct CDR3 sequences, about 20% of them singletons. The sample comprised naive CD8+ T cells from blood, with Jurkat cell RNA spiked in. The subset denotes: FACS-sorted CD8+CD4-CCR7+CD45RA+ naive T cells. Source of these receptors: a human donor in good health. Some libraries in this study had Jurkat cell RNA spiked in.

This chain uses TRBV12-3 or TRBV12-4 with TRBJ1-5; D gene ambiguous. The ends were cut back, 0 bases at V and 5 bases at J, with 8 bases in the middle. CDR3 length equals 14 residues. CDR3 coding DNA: TGTGCCAGCAGTTTAGCAGGGAAAGATCAGCCCCAGCATTTT. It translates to CASSLAGKDQPQHF.

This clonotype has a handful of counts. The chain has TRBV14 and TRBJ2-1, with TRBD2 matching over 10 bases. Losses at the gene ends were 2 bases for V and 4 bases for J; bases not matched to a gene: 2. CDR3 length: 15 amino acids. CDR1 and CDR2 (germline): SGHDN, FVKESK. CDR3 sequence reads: CASSQIAGGYNEQFF. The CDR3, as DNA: TGTGCCAGCAGCCAAATAGCGGGGGGTTACAATGAGCAGTTCTTC.

In DNA, the CDR3 is TGTGCCAGCAGCCCGGACCTGACAGGGGGCGGCACTGAAGCTTTCTTT. This gives the protein CASSPDLTGGGTEAFF. The chain is built from TRBV7-9 and TRBJ1-1; 10 bases are shared with TRBD1. V lost 5 bases, J lost 4 bases, and 10 bases stayed unmatched. Germline V CDR1 and CDR2: SEHNR, FQNEAQ (reference sequence). The CDR3 is made up of 16 amino acids.

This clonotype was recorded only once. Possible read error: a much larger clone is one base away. The CDR3 DNA sequence: TGTGCCAGTAGTTCGGATCCCTATGGCTACGCCTTC. Its protein product is CASSSDPYGYAF. The chain joins TRBV19 to TRBJ1-2, with no clear D. The germline CDR1 and CDR2 sequences are LNHDA and SQIVND (reference sequence). The CDR3 consists of 12 residues.

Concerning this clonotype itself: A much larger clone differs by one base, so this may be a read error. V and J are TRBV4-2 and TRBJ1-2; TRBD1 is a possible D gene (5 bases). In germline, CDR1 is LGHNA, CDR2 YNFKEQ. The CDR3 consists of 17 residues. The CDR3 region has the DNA TGTGCCAGCAGCCAAGATCTCACTAATCAGGGAATAGAAGGCTACGCCTTC. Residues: CASSQDLTNQGIEGYAF.

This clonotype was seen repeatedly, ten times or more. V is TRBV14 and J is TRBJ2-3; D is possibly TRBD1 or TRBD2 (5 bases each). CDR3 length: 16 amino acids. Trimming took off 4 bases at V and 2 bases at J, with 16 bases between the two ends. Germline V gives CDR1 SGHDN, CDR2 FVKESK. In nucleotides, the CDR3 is TGTGCCAGCAGCCCCACACCGAGGGGTCCCACAGATACGCAGTATTTT. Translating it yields CASSPTPRGPTDTQYF.

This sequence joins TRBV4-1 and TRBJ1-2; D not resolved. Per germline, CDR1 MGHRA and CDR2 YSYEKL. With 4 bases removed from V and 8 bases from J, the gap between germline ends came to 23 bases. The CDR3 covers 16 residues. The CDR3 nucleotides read TGCGCCAGCAGCCCGGAGGTCTCAGGCATACCAGGAGGCTACACCTTC. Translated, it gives CASSPEVSGIPGGYTF.

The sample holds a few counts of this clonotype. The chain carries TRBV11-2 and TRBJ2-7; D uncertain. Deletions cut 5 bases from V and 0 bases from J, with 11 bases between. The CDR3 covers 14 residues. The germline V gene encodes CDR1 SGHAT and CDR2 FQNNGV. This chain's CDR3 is CASSPGSLSYEQYF. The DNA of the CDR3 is TGTGCCAGCAGCCCCGGTTCCCTCTCCTACGAGCAGTACTTC.

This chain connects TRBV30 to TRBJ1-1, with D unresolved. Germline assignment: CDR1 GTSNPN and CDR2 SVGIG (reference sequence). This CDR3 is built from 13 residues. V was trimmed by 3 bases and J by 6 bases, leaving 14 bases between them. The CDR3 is CAWSVEASAEAFF. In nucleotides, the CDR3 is TGTGCCTGGAGCGTTGAGGCGTCCGCTGAAGCTTTCTTT.

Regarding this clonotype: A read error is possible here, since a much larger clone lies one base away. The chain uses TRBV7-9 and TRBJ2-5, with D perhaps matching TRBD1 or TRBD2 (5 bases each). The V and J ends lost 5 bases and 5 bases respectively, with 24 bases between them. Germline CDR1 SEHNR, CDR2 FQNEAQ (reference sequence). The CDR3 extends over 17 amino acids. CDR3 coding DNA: TGTGCCAGCAGCCGAACCCCGGGACGGAGCCGCGAGGAGACCCAGTACTTC. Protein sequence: CASSRTPGRSREETQYF.

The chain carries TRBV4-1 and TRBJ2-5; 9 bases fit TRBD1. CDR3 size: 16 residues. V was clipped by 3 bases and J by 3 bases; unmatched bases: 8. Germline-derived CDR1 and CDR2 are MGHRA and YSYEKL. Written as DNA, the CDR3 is TGCGCCAGCAGCCACTTACCGGGACAGGGAGAAGAGACCCAGTACTTC. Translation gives CASSHLPGQGEETQYF.

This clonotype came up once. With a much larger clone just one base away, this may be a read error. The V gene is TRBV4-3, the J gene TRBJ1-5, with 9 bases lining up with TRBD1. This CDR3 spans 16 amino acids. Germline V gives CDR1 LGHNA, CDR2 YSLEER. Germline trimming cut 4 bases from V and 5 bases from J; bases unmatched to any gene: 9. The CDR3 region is CASSRDATGGDQPQHF. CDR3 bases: TGCGCCAGCAGCCGAGATGCGACAGGGGGTGATCAGCCCCAGCATTTT.

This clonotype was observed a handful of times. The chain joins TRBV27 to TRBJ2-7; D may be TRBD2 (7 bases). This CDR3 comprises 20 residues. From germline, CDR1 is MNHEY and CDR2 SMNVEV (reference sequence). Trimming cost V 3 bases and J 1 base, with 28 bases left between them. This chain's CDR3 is CASSFLSFHGGRGGSYEQYF. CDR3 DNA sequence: TGTGCCAGCAGTTTTTTGAGCTTTCATGGAGGGAGGGGGGGGTCCTACGAGCAGTACTTC.

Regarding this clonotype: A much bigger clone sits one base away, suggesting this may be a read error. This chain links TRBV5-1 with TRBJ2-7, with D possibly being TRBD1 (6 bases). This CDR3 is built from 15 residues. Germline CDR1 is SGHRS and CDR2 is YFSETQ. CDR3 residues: CASSLKDRPTYERYF. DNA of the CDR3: TGCGCCAGCAGCTTGAAGGACAGACCTACCTACGAGCGGTACTTC.

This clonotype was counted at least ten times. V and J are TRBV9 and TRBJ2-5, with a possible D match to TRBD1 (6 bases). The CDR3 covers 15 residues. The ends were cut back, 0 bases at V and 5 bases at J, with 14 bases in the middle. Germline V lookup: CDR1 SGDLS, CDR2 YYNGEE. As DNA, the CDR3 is TGTGCCAGCAGCGTAGCAGCTGGGGGCATCGAGACCCAGTACTTC. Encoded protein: CASSVAAGGIETQYF. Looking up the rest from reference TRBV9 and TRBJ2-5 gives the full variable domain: DSGVTQTPKHLITATGQRVTLRCSPRSGDLSVYWYQQSLDQGLQFLIQYYNGEERAKGNILERFSAQQFPDLHSELNLSSLELGDSALYFCASSVAAGGIETQYFGPGTRLLVL.

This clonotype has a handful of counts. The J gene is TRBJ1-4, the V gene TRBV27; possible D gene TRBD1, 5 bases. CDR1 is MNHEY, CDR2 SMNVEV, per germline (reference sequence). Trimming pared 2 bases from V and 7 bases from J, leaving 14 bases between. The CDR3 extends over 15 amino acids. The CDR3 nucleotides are TGTGCCAGCAGTTTACGAGGGGCCTTCGGTGAAAAACTGTTTTTT. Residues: CASSLRGAFGEKLFF. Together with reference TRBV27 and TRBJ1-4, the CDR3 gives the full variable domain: EAQVTQNPRYLITVTGKKLTVTCSQNMNHEYMSWYRQDPGLGLRQIYYSMNVEVTDKGDVPEGYKVSRKEKRNFPLILESPSPNQTSLYFCASSLRGAFGEKLFFGSGTQLSVL.

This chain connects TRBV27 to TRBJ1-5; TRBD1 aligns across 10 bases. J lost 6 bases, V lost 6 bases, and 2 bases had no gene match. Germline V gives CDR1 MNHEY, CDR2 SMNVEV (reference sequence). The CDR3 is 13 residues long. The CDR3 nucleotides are TGTGCCAGCAGGGACAGGGGGGTTCAGCCCCAGCATTTT. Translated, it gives CASRDRGVQPQHF.

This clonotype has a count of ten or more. The CDR3 sequence: CASSQLRAGGADTQYF. The CDR3 nucleotides read TGTGCCAGCAGCCAACTCCGAGCGGGAGGAGCAGATACGCAGTATTTT. This chain joins TRBV6-2 or TRBV6-3 and TRBJ2-3; TRBD2 matches 9 bases. V trimming: 6 bases; J trimming: 4 bases; junction bases outside the gene matches: 11. CDR3 size: 16 residues. The V gene's germline CDR1 is MNHEY and CDR2 SVGEGT.

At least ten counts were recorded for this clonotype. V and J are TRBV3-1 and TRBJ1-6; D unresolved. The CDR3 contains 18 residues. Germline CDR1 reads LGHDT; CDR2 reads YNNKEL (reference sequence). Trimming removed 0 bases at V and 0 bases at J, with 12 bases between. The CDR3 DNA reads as TGTGCCAGCAGCCAAGATGAGGCGCAAAGCTCCTATAATTCACCCCTCCACTTT. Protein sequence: CASSQDEAQSSYNSPLHF.

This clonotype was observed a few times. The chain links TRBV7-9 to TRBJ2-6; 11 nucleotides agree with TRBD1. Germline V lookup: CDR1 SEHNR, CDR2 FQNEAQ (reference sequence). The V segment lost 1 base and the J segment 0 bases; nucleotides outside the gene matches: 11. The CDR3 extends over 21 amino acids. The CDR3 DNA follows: TGTGCCAGCAGCTTAGAGGGGACAGGGGGAGAAATGGTCTCTGGGGCCAACGTCCTGACTTTC. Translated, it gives CASSLEGTGGEMVSGANVLTF.

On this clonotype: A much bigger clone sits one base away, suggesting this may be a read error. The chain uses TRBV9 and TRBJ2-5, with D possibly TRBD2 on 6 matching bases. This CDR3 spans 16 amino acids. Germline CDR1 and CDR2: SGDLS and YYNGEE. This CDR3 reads CASSDLGLPYQEAQYF. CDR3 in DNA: TGTGCCAGCAGCGACTTAGGACTACCCTACCAAGAGGCCCAGTACTTC.